The present T cell receptor beta chain was sequenced within a study of blood T cells in healthy people across ages (dated by TCRdb to between 2014 and 2016). About the study as a whole: In model experiments, template switching captured about one uniquely barcoded TCR beta cDNA molecule for every two T cells. The study measured age-related changes in TCR beta repertoire diversity using deep sequencing normalized with unique cDNA molecular identifiers. Four age groups were formed from the donors: young (average approximately 15 years), middle-aged (approximately 40), aged (around 62) and long-lived (roughly 81). To avoid experimental bias, donors of different ages were spread randomly across the sequencing lanes. Using the same blood draw, the study looked at two additional independent replicas of 1 million unique cDNA reads for two donors, one aged 18 to 30 and the other aged 80 or older.

The library was made by 5' RACE. The sequencing machine was an Illumina HiSeq 2500. A second PCR of roughly 6 to 12 cycles was performed with a sample-barcoded 5' primer and a J-beta primer mix. A unique molecular identifier was introduced onto each TCR beta cDNA molecule by a template-switch 5' adaptor carrying 12 random nucleotides. Each sample yielded at least 2.5 million CDR3-containing paired-end reads. First-strand cDNA was synthesized from all RNA with the Mint cDNA synthesis kit, primed by a TRBC-specific oligonucleotide. Following uracil-DNA glycosylase treatment, a first 18-cycle PCR with universal primers M1SS and BC2_uni_R was performed on all cDNA. The study's processing was this. For normalization, 1 million high-quality reads, each with a distinct molecular identifier, were randomly selected from each sample. Instead of being binned into consensus sequences, reads that shared molecular identifiers were thrown out. CDR3 identification, clonotype clustering and error correction used MiTCR with a Q25 quality threshold and the strictest error-elimination algorithm. A nonparametric unseen species model with Euler transformation was used to estimate a lower bound on total TCR beta diversity. The raw public reads went through TCRdb reprocessing: fastp at Q25, MiXCR clone calling, in-frame beta chains kept. Merged by CDR3 protein, the rows form single entries marked with the most common genes and DNA. These V and J calls are TCRdb output, not the study's own analysis. A total of about 1 million distinct CDR3 sequences appear in this sample, under 55% of them only once. The top ten clonotypes cover under 20% of the sample.

Broad study findings and their caveats: As age increased, observed TCR beta diversity per million T cells dropped in a roughly linear way, and a significant reduction was already evident by age around 41. The CMV infection status of donors was not known, potentially confounding age-related changes in expanded clonotypes. Compared with the aged group, the long-lived group had more naive CD4+ T cells, fewer expanded clones and increased TCR diversity, a pattern suggesting age selection. Conclusive comparison of naive and antigen-experienced compartments was prevented by the profiling of bulk unsorted PBMCs. Estimates of total diversity based on one million sequenced T cells were regarded as lower bounds and as underestimates. There was a strong correlation between observed TCR beta diversity and the percentage of naive T cells measured by flow cytometry.

V and J lose 1 base and 9 bases, and a span of 13 bases separates them. In the germline V gene, CDR1 corresponds to SGHNT and CDR2 to YENEEA. The CDR3 runs 14 amino acids, cysteine and phenylalanine included. This entry keeps only the CDR3 DNA: 42 bases, framed from base 1. Regarding this clonotype: What this receptor recognizes is not known. Base quality data are lacking; no much larger clone is found one base away.

Systemically healthy Caucasian individuals from Russia, 39 in total and aged 6 to 90 years, were included as donors. Each donor gave around 9.9 milliliters of peripheral blood, collected into EDTA-treated Vacutainer tubes. Ficoll-Paque density-gradient centrifugation was used to isolate PBMCs, with at least 6.5 million per sample. Total RNA, at least 6 micrograms per sample, was extracted from PBMCs with Trizol reagent. For every donor, an aliquot of PBMCs went through flow cytometry to measure the percentages of naive CD45RAhigh/CD27high T cells. Sequenced material: blood. The sequence links TRBV11-3 to TRBJ2-1, with the D gene too uncertain to name. The sequence was collected from a woman aged 55 to 70 in good health. The bases read TGTGCCAGCAGCTTAGGTACTTCGGTTAGTGAGCAGTTCTTC. Translated, this is CASSLGTSVSEQFF.